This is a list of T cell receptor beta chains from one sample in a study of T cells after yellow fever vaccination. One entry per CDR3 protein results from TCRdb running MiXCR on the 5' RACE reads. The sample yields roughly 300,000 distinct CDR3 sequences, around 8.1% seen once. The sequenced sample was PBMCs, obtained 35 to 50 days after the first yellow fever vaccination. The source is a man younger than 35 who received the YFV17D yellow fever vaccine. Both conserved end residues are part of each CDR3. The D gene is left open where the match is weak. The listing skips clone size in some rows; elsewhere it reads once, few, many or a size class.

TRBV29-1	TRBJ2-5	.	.	CSVSGEGALGETQYF	TGCAGCGTTTCGGGTGAAGGGGCTTTGGGGGAGACCCAGTACTTC
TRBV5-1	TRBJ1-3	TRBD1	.	CASSSETGYSGNTIYF	TGCGCCAGCAGCTCCGAGACAGGGTATTCTGGAAACACCATATATTTT
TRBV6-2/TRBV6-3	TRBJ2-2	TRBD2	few	CAGRGGSGELFF	TGTGCCGGACGGGGGGGTTCCGGGGAGCTGTTTTTT
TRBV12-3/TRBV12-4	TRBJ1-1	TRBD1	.	CASSSGDRGMSMTEAFF	TGTGCCAGCAGTTCAGGGGACAGGGGAATGTCAATGACTGAAGCTTTCTTT
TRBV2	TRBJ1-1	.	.	CTCSLPPTGLIVNTEAFF	TGTACCTGCAGTTTACCCCCGACGGGCCTCATCGTGAACACTGAAGCTTTCTTT
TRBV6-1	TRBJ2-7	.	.	CASRPPDNSYEQYF	TGTGCCAGCAGGCCACCGGACAACTCCTACGAGCAGTACTTC
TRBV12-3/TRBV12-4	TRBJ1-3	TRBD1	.	CASSPAGGSGNTIYF	TGTGCCAGCAGCCCCGCAGGGGGCTCTGGAAACACCATATATTTT
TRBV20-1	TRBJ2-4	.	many	CSAIGPGVAKNIQYF	TGCAGTGCTATCGGCCCGGGGGTAGCCAAAAACATTCAGTACTTC
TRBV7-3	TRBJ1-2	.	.	CASSSSNYGYTF	TGTGCCAGCAGCTCCTCTAACTATGGCTACACCTTC
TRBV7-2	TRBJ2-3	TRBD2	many	CASSFSGGNTDTQYF	TGTGCCAGCAGCTTTAGCGGGGGGAATACAGATACGCAGTATTTT
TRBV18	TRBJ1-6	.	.	CASSPGNNSPLHF	TGTGCCAGCTCACCGGGAAATAATTCACCCCTCCACTTT
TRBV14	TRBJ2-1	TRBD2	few	CASSQDGSLAGARRFF	TGTGCCAGCAGCCAAGATGGTTCACTAGCGGGGGCCCGTAGGTTCTTC
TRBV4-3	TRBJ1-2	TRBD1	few	CASSHRQGGNYGYTF	TGCGCCAGCAGCCACCGACAGGGAGGGAATTATGGCTACACCTTC
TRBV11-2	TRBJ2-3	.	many	CASSLDRRNTQYF	TGTGCCAGCAGCTTAGATCGGCGAAATACGCAGTATTTT
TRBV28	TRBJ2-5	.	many	CASTEQGQETQYF	TGTGCCAGCACTGAACAGGGCCAAGAGACCCAGTACTTC
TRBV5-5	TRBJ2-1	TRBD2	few	CASSSGGALSYNEQFF	TGTGCCAGCAGTTCCGGGGGGGCTCTCTCCTACAATGAGCAGTTCTTC
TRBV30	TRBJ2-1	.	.	CAWSVDFNNEQFF	TGTGCCTGGAGTGTTGACTTCAACAATGAGCAGTTCTTC
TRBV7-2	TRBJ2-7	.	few	CASSPYTREQYF	TGTGCCAGCAGCCCCTACACCCGCGAGCAGTACTTC
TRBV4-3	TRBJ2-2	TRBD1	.	CASSQDVQGTGELFF	TGCGCCAGCAGCCAAGACGTACAGGGGACCGGGGAGCTGTTTTTT
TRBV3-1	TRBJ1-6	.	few	CASSQRSYNSPLHF	TGTGCCAGCAGCCAGCGCTCCTATAATTCACCCCTCCACTTT
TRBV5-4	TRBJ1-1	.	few	CASRKANTEAFF	TGTGCCAGCAGAAAAGCGAACACTGAAGCTTTCTTT
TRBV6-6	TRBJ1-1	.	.	CASATAAVTEAFF	TGTGCCAGCGCTACCGCAGCCGTCACTGAAGCTTTCTTT
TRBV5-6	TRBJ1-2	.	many	CASSLTVYGYTF	TGTGCCAGCAGCTTAACCGTATATGGCTACACCTTC
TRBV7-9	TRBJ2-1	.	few	CASTPQVLRREQFF	TGTGCCAGCACCCCACAGGTCCTAAGACGTGAGCAGTTCTTC
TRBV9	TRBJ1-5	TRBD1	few	CASSLSGTGVQPQHF	TGTGCCAGCAGCTTATCCGGGACAGGGGTTCAGCCCCAGCATTTT
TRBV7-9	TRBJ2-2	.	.	CASSPSSLAGGELFF	TGTGCCAGCAGCCCTAGCTCCCTAGCCGGCGGGGAGCTGTTTTTT
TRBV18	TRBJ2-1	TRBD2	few	CASSPPYSGTYNEQFF	TGTGCCAGCTCACCACCGTACAGCGGGACCTACAATGAGCAGTTCTTC
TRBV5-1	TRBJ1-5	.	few	CASSLAREVFVSSQPQHF	TGCGCCAGCAGCTTGGCCCGGGAGGTATTTGTCTCAAGTCAGCCCCAGCATTTT
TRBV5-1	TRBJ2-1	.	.	CASSGTGAYNEQFF	TGCGCCAGCAGCGGAACGGGGGCCTACAATGAGCAGTTCTTC
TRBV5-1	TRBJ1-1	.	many	CASSLVAGEAFF	TGCGCCAGCAGCTTGGTAGCGGGTGAAGCTTTCTTT
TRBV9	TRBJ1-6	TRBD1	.	CASSADRGLNSPLHF	TGTGCCAGCAGCGCGGACAGGGGGCTGAATTCACCCCTCCACTTT
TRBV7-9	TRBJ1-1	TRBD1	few	CASSLDRGRNTEAFF	TGTGCCAGCAGCTTAGACAGGGGGCGTAACACTGAAGCTTTCTTT